The 20 T cell receptor beta chains below come from one sample, sequenced in a study of T cell responses to AZD1222 COVID-19 vaccine. Libraries were prepared by immunoSEQ multiplex PCR; TCRdb keeps only in-frame clonotypes and omits some of them. Seen here are 150,000 or so clones, about 88% observed once, and the top ten hold approximately 1.8%. The sequences come from peripheral blood, collected on day 0 of AZD1222 vaccination. These receptors were collected from an adult in good health.

The rearrangement joins TRBV5-6 to TRBJ1-6; no clear D. CDR1 and CDR2 from the germline V gene are SGHDT and YYEEEE. V gave up 2 bases and J gave up 7 bases, with 7 bases separating them. The CDR3 covers 13 residues. CDR3 sequence: CASSFLGNSPLHF. The CDR3 region has the DNA TGTGCCAGCAGCTTCCTTGGGAATTCACCCCTCCACTTT.

The genes are TRBV12-3 or TRBV12-4 and TRBJ1-2; 7 nucleotides agree with TRBD1. This CDR3 is 13 amino acids long. V gave up 8 bases and J gave up 6 bases; unmatched junction bases: 9. The CDR3 DNA sequence: TGTGCCAGCCGCGGGACAGTTGGAGATGGCTACACCTTC. As protein: CASRGTVGDGYTF.

V and J are TRBV5-1 and TRBJ1-3; no reliable D call. V was cut by 5 bases and J by 0 bases, with 9 bases left in between. This CDR3 has 14 amino acids. Looked up from germline, CDR1 is SGHRS and CDR2 is YFSETQ. The chain's CDR3 is CASREGGSGNTIYF. Written as DNA, the CDR3 is TGCGCCAGCAGAGAGGGAGGCTCTGGAAACACCATATATTTT.

This rearrangement joins TRBV29-1 to TRBJ2-3, with 9 positions matching TRBD2. Germline V gene lookup returns CDR1 SQVTM and CDR2 ANQGSEA. The CDR3 extends over 13 amino acids. The ends lost 4 bases at V and 5 bases at J; junction bases unmatched: 4. The CDR3 DNA sequence: TGCAGCGTTGGGAGCGGGAGGCAAGATACGCAGTATTTT. Translation: CSVGSGRQDTQYF.

This clone was seen a single time. The gene calls are TRBV4-3 and TRBJ2-2, with D possibly matching TRBD2 (6 bases). The germline V gene encodes CDR1 LGHNA and CDR2 YSLEER. This CDR3 comprises 17 residues. The V gene lost 0 bases and the J gene lost 6 bases, with 17 bases spanning the gap. CDR3 bases: TGCGCCAGCAGCCAAGATAAGGGACTCCCTTCGGCCGGGGAGCTGTTTTTT. It translates to CASSQDKGLPSAGELFF.

J is TRBJ1-5 and V is TRBV28, with 10 positions matching TRBD1. There are 15 residues in the CDR3. CDR1 is MDHEN and CDR2 is SYDVKM in the germline V gene. The trim removed 8 bases at V and 9 bases at J, leaving 13 bases unmatched. The CDR3 nucleotides read TGTGCCAGCCAAGCGGGGACAGGGGCCTCCGGGCCCCAGCATTTT. Translation gives CASQAGTGASGPQHF.

This clone has a handful of counts. Other DNA sequences in the sample encode the same CDR3. This chain joins TRBV6-5 and TRBJ1-1; 7 bases line up with TRBD1. The CDR3 consists of 14 residues. V lost 6 bases, J lost 5 bases, and 9 bases stayed unmatched. In germline, CDR1 is MNHEY, CDR2 SVGAGI. As DNA, the CDR3 is TGTGCCAGCAGCCCAAGGACAGGAAGGACTGAAGCTTTCTTT. Its protein product is CASSPRTGRTEAFF.

The chain links TRBV28 to TRBJ2-6, with D hard to call. The ends were cut back, 4 bases at V and 6 bases at J, with 4 bases in the middle. CDR1 MDHEN and CDR2 SYDVKM come from the germline V gene. The CDR3 runs 12 residues. The CDR3 DNA sequence: TGTGCCAGCAGTTGGGCGGCCAACGTCCTGACTTTC. It codes for CASSWAANVLTF. The complete variable domain, with remaining parts taken from reference TRBV28 and TRBJ2-6, reads DVKVTQSSRYLVKRTGEKVFLECVQDMDHENMFWYRQDPGLGLRLIYFSYDVKMKEKGDIPEGYSVSREKKERFSLILESASTNQTSMYLCASSWAANVLTFGAGSRLTVL.

The V call is TRBV6-1, the J call TRBJ2-1; 8 positions match TRBD2. V dropped 0 bases and J dropped 4; count of bases not matched to a gene: 8. The germline gives CDR1 MNHNS, CDR2 SASEGT. The CDR3 has 17 amino acids. The CDR3 nucleotides read TGTGCCAGCAGTGAAGCGCTTCAGACTAGCGCATACAATGAGCAGTTCTTC. Translating gives CASSEALQTSAYNEQFF.

This chain links TRBV11-2 with TRBJ2-1; D tentatively fits TRBD1 or TRBD2 (5 bases each). CDR3 length equals 11 residues. Germline values: CDR1 SGHAT, CDR2 FQNNGV. V gave up 5 bases and J gave up 11 bases, with 10 bases separating them. CDR3 in DNA: TGTGCCAGCAGCGAAACGGGACAGCAGTTCTTC. Its translation is CASSETGQQFF. Full variable domain (missing parts from reference TRBV11-2 and TRBJ2-1): EAGVAQSPRYKIIEKRQSVAFWCNPISGHATLYWYQQILGQGPKLLIQFQNNGVVDDSQLPKDRFSAERLKGVDSTLKIQPAKLEDSAVYLCASSETGQQFFGPGTRLTVL.

The chain uses TRBV30 and TRBJ1-4; D not certain. Germline CDR1 and CDR2: GTSNPN and SVGIG (reference sequence). The CDR3 sequence is 17 residues long. Trimming took off 0 bases at V and 2 bases at J, with 16 bases between the two ends. The CDR3 region is CAWSVLTPFSTNEKLFF. The CDR3 DNA reads as TGTGCCTGGAGTGTACTAACCCCTTTCTCCACTAATGAAAAACTGTTTTTT.

J is TRBJ2-7 and V is TRBV6-5; no clear D gene. Trimming took 5 bases from V and 0 from J, leaving 11 bases between them. The CDR3 sequence is 14 residues long. The germline V gene encodes CDR1 MNHEY and CDR2 SVGAGI. CDR3 coding DNA: TGTGCCAGCAGTCAACAAGGAAGCTCCTACGAGCAGTACTTC. Its translation is CASSQQGSSYEQYF.

This clone was found once. This chain links TRBV29-1 with TRBJ2-1; TRBD2 matches at 11 bases. The CDR3 length is 12 residues. Germline V lookup: CDR1 SQVTM, CDR2 ANQGSEA. The CDR3 sequence: CIIAGGYNEQFF. For the CDR3, the DNA is TGCATAATAGCGGGGGGGTACAATGAGCAGTTCTTC.

CDR3 DNA sequence: TGTGCCAGCAGCATCGGACTAGCGGGGGGGAAGTACTTC. Encoded protein: CASSIGLAGGKYF. This rearrangement joins TRBV7-8 to TRBJ2-5; 15 nucleotides agree with TRBD2. The V segment lost 5 bases and the J segment 12 bases; nucleotides outside the gene matches: 4. Germline loops: CDR1 SGHVS, CDR2 FQNEAQ. The length of the CDR3 is 13 residues.

The chain carries TRBV5-1 and TRBJ2-3; no definite D call. Germline V CDR1 and CDR2: SGHRS, YFSETQ. Trimming took 4 bases from V and 6 from J, leaving 12 bases between them. The CDR3 runs 13 residues. The CDR3 nucleotides read TGCGCCAGCAGCCGGGTCATGTCGGATACGCAGTATTTT. Residues: CASSRVMSDTQYF.

The chain recombines TRBV11-2 with TRBJ1-6; D is undetermined. The V gene lost 1 base and the J gene lost 7 bases, with 8 bases spanning the gap. Germline assignment: CDR1 SGHAT and CDR2 FQNNGV. This CDR3 is 14 amino acids long. For the CDR3, the DNA is TGTGCCAGCAGCTTAGGCGCGGGGAATTCACCCCTCCACTTT. It translates to CASSLGAGNSPLHF.

The chain uses TRBV13 and TRBJ1-3, with D tentatively TRBD1 (5 bases). V was trimmed by 6 bases and J by 1 base, leaving 16 bases between them. Germline assignment: CDR1 PRHDT and CDR2 FYEKMQ (reference sequence). The length of the CDR3 is 16 residues. The CDR3 DNA sequence: TGTGCCAGCAGGAGGGAAAAGGGGATTTCTGGAAACACCATATATTTT. Translating it yields CASRREKGISGNTIYF.

The chain is built from TRBV6-4 and TRBJ1-1; 10 bases are shared with TRBD1. The CDR3 has 12 amino acids. With V trimmed by 6 bases and J by 8 bases, 3 bases remained unmatched. Germline V gene lookup returns CDR1 MRHNA and CDR2 SNTAGT. Here the CDR3 DNA reads TGTGCCAGCAGGGGGGACAGGGGAGAAGCTTTCTTT. Protein product: CASRGDRGEAFF.

The chain has TRBV7-3 and TRBJ1-1; D unclear. There are 13 residues in the CDR3. Trimming took off 2 bases at V and 5 bases at J, with 9 bases between the two ends. CDR1 and CDR2 (germline): SGHTA, FQGTGA. The CDR3 spells CASSLGGRTEAFF. The DNA of the CDR3 is TGTGCCAGCAGCTTAGGAGGGAGGACTGAAGCTTTCTTT. Supplemented by reference TRBV7-3 and TRBJ1-1, the full variable domain reads GAGVSQTPSNKVTEKGKYVELRCDPISGHTALYWYRQSLGQGPEFLIYFQGTGAADDSGLPNDRFFAVRPEGSVSTLKIQRTERGDSAVYLCASSLGGRTEAFFGQGTRLTVV.

J is TRBJ1-2 and V is TRBV20-1; TRBD1 might be the D (5 bases). Germline V gene sequence: CDR1 DFQATT, CDR2 SNEGSKA (reference sequence). The CDR3 is made up of 14 amino acids. V dropped 3 bases and J dropped 5 bases, with 16 bases sitting between them. CDR3 nucleotide sequence: TGCAGTGCTAGTTACAGGTACGCTGGGTATGGCTACACCTTC. As protein: CSASYRYAGYGYTF.